Listed here are 22 T cell receptor beta chains from one sample, sequenced in a study of human T cells and chemical hapten exposure. TCRdb re-called the RACE reads with MiXCR, one entry per CDR3 protein. The sample includes about 120,000 distinct CDR3 sequences, about 13% seen only once; the top ten take approximately 2.6%. Documented time point: pre-sensitization, week 0. The treatment denotes: therapeutic diphenylcyclopropenone sensitization with weekly scalp DPC. The material sequenced was whole blood, taken in connection with sensitization to the hapten diphenylcyclopropenone (DPC). All receptors come from a woman in her late teens or twenties with alopecia areata. Some clones in this sample may be carry-over from other donors' samples.

The rearrangement links TRBV6-6 to TRBJ2-3; D uncertain. The CDR3 covers 12 residues. Trimming removed 10 bases at V and 4 bases at J, with 12 bases between. Germline values: CDR1 MNHNY, CDR2 SVGAGI (reference sequence). CDR3 sequence reads: CATRAYADTQYF. In DNA, the CDR3 is TGTGCCACCCGGGCCTATGCAGATACGCAGTATTTT.

The rearrangement uses TRBV7-9 and TRBJ2-7, with D possibly matching TRBD2 (5 bases). Germline CDR1 is SEHNR and CDR2 is FQNEAQ (reference sequence). This CDR3 contains 16 residues. V lost 5 bases, J lost 6 bases, and 23 bases lay in between. The CDR3 is CASSHFRLTPEVEQYF. The CDR3 nucleotides read TGTGCCAGCAGCCACTTTAGACTCACCCCGGAGGTCGAGCAGTACTTC.

The table lists this clonotype with a few counts. This chain links TRBV4-3 with TRBJ1-4; possible D gene TRBD1, 6 bases. CDR1 and CDR2 (germline): LGHNA, YSLEER. The CDR3 has 20 residues. V was cut by 2 bases and J by 0 bases, with 22 bases left in between. CDR3 loop: CASSQPPAGRGRATNEKLFF. The CDR3 bases are TGCGCCAGCAGCCAACCTCCTGCTGGCAGGGGTCGGGCAACTAATGAAAAACTGTTTTTT.

The gene calls are TRBV27 and TRBJ2-1; 13 bases align to TRBD2. Germline-derived CDR1 and CDR2 are MNHEY and SMNVEV (reference sequence). The CDR3 spans 18 residues. V lost 1 base to trimming and J lost 8 bases; unmatched junction nucleotides: 11. CDR3 DNA sequence: TGTGCCAGCAGTTTATTTAGGTTGGGACTAGCGGGGTTCTATGAGCAGTTCTTC. This sequence encodes CASSLFRLGLAGFYEQFF.

This clonotype is judged medium-sized (0.01 to 0.1%). The CDR3 DNA follows: TGTGCCAGCGGCCAGGGGACAGGTGCCTACGAGCAGTACTTC. Its translation: CASGQGTGAYEQYF. V is TRBV27 and J is TRBJ2-7; TRBD1 aligns across 8 bases. This CDR3 spans 14 amino acids. The germline V gene encodes CDR1 MNHEY and CDR2 SMNVEV (reference sequence). J gave up 2 bases and V 8 bases, and 8 bases lay outside the gene matches.

The chain employs TRBV20-1 and TRBJ1-2; D is uncertain. Trimming removed 1 base from V and 5 bases from J, with 11 bases in between. Germline V lookup: CDR1 DFQATT, CDR2 SNEGSKA (reference sequence). The CDR3 is 13 amino acids. CDR3 sequence (DNA): TGCAGTGCTAGAGGGACCGAGGGTTATGGCTACACCTTC. As protein: CSARGTEGYGYTF.

This clonotype was seen ten or more times. The chain recombines TRBV3-1 with TRBJ1-1; 8 nucleotides agree with TRBD1. CDR1 is LGHDT, CDR2 YNNKEL, per germline (reference sequence). The CDR3 has 15 residues. Losses at the gene ends were 4 bases for V and 0 bases for J; bases not matched to a gene: 4. CDR3 sequence: CASSRGQVMNTEAFF. In nucleotides, the CDR3 is TGTGCCAGCAGCCGGGGACAGGTCATGAACACTGAAGCTTTCTTT. The variable domain in full, completed from reference TRBV3-1 and TRBJ1-1, reads DTAVSQTPKYLVTQMGNDKSIKCEQNLGHDTMYWYKQDSKKFLKIMFSYNNKELIINETVPNRFSPKSPDKAHLNLHINSLELGDSAVYFCASSRGQVMNTEAFFGQGTRLTVV.

The chain combines TRBV28 with TRBJ1-5; D gene unclear. Per the germline V gene, CDR1 is MDHEN and CDR2 is SYDVKM. Trimming stripped 2 bases from V and 4 bases from J, with 9 bases between. The CDR3 loop spans 14 amino acids. CDR3 protein: CASSLIRDNQPQHF. In nucleotides, the CDR3 is TGTGCCAGCAGTTTAATTCGGGATAATCAGCCCCAGCATTTT.

This clonotype was seen more than once but under ten times. CDR3 sequence reads: CASGTGNYGYTF. In DNA form, the CDR3 reads TGTGCCAGCGGGACAGGGAACTATGGCTACACCTTC. The V call is TRBV7-9, the J call TRBJ1-2, with 9 bases matching TRBD1. V trimming: 8 bases; J trimming: 2 bases; junction bases outside the gene matches: 0. Germline V CDR1 and CDR2: SEHNR, FQNEAQ (reference sequence). The CDR3 length is 12 residues.

The table lists this clonotype with a count of one. A read error may explain this, as a much larger clone is one base away. Likely a read error: the CDR3 ends without its conserved phenylalanine or tryptophan. The chain couples TRBV6-5 to TRBJ2-1, with 11 bases identical to TRBD2. This CDR3 region has 14 residues. V lost 6 bases and J lost 6; bases outside the gene matches: 4. The germline V gene encodes CDR1 MNHEY and CDR2 SVGAGI. The CDR3 reads CASSRLAGSNEQFS. For the CDR3, the DNA is TGTGCCAGCAGCCGACTAGCGGGGAGCAATGAGCAGTTCTCC.

The gene calls are TRBV7-2 and TRBJ2-1; 10 nucleotides agree with TRBD1. The germline V gene encodes CDR1 SGHTA and CDR2 FQGNSA. Germline trimming cut 5 bases from V and 8 bases from J; bases unmatched to any gene: 12. This CDR3 has 16 amino acids. CDR3 sequence reads: CASSPRQGAAGHEQFF. Here the CDR3 DNA reads TGTGCCAGCAGCCCACGACAGGGGGCCGCCGGCCATGAGCAGTTCTTC.

This clonotype has just a few counts. The CDR3 loop is CSARKPRGGIDSPLHF. CDR3 DNA: TGCAGTGCTAGAAAACCGAGGGGGGGGATAGATTCACCCCTCCACTTT. The chain has TRBV20-1 and TRBJ1-6; maybe TRBD1 (6 bases). V was trimmed by 2 bases and J by 8 bases, leaving 19 bases between them. CDR1 is DFQATT, CDR2 SNEGSKA, per germline (reference sequence). The CDR3 totals 16 residues.

This clonotype has a count of ten or more. This chain joins TRBV5-4 and TRBJ2-1, with 9 bases identical to TRBD1. CDR1 and CDR2 (germline): SGHNT, YYREEE (reference sequence). V gave up 0 bases and J gave up 2 bases; unmatched junction bases: 0. This CDR3 spans 15 amino acids. In DNA, the CDR3 is TGTGCCAGCAGCTTGGGACAGGGGGCCTACAATGAGCAGTTCTTC. Its translation: CASSLGQGAYNEQFF.

This clonotype appeared many times. The chain links TRBV4-3 to TRBJ1-4; D is uncertain. The CDR3 has 18 residues. The V end was cut by 0 bases, the J end by 6 bases, with 20 bases between. Germline-derived CDR1 and CDR2 are LGHNA and YSLEER. As DNA, the CDR3 is TGCGCCAGCAGCCAAGACGGCCTCGGCTCGTTCGGGGATGAAAAACTGTTTTTT. This translates into CASSQDGLGSFGDEKLFF.

The rearrangement uses TRBV14 and TRBJ2-1, with TRBD1 matching 12 bases. CDR3 size: 18 residues. V shed 6 bases and J 7 bases; nucleotides not matched to a gene: 16. Per germline, CDR1 SGHDN and CDR2 FVKESK. Written as DNA, the CDR3 is TGTGCCAGCAGGTCCGGGACAGGGGGCGGGTATACACTGAATGAGCAGTTCTTC. Protein product: CASRSGTGGGYTLNEQFF.

The gene calls are TRBV5-8 and TRBJ2-1; TRBD2 might be the D (5 bases). This CDR3 is 14 amino acids long. Germline lookup yields CDR1 SGHTS and CDR2 YDEGEE. Trimming pared 2 bases from V and 7 bases from J, leaving 13 bases between. This chain's CDR3 is CASSLLRSGNEQFF. CDR3 DNA: TGTGCCAGCAGCTTACTCCGCTCGGGGAATGAGCAGTTCTTC.

This clonotype was recorded many times. The V and J genes are TRBV11-2 and TRBJ2-3, with D possibly TRBD2 on 5 matching bases. This CDR3 is 16 amino acids long. In germline, CDR1 is SGHAT, CDR2 FQNNGV. V was clipped by 1 base and J by 2 bases, with 13 bases between them. The CDR3 spells CASSLGLDLATDTQYF. DNA for the CDR3: TGTGCCAGCAGCTTAGGGCTTGACCTAGCCACAGATACGCAGTATTTT. The full variable domain, its missing parts supplied by reference TRBV11-2 and TRBJ2-3, is EAGVAQSPRYKIIEKRQSVAFWCNPISGHATLYWYQQILGQGPKLLIQFQNNGVVDDSQLPKDRFSAERLKGVDSTLKIQPAKLEDSAVYLCASSLGLDLATDTQYFGPGTRLTVL.

The gene calls are TRBV30 and TRBJ2-3; D may correspond to TRBD1 or TRBD2 (5 bases each). V lost 1 base and J 7 bases, leaving 9 bases between the germline ends. The germline CDR1 and CDR2 sequences are GTSNPN and SVGIG (reference sequence). This CDR3 region has 12 residues. Written as DNA, the CDR3 is TGTGCCTGGAGTGCCCGGGACCATACGCAGTATTTT. It is translated as CAWSARDHTQYF. The variable domain in full, completed from reference TRBV30 and TRBJ2-3, reads SQTIHQWPATLVQPVGSPLSLECTVEGTSNPNLYWYRQAAGRGLQLLFYSVGIGQISSEVPQNLSASRPQDRQFILSSKKLLLSDSGFYLCAWSARDHTQYFGPGTRLTVL.

This clonotype was counted many times. The rearrangement uses TRBV2 and TRBJ2-2, with D uncertain. The germline CDR1 and CDR2 sequences are SNHLY and FYNNEI. CDR3 length: 14 amino acids. Trimming took off 6 bases at V and 4 bases at J, with 12 bases between the two ends. The CDR3 nucleotides are TGTGCCAGCAGCAATATACAGCGCACCGGGGAGCTGTTTTTT. Its protein is CASSNIQRTGELFF.

In this sample, this clonotype turned up many times. The chain has TRBV7-6 and TRBJ1-6; 9 nucleotides match TRBD1. This CDR3 is built from 15 residues. The V gene's germline CDR1 is SGHVS and CDR2 FNYEAQ. V shed 4 bases and J 7 bases; nucleotides not matched to a gene: 5. The CDR3 bases are TGTGCCAGCAGCTCAAGACAGGGGGACAATTCACCCCTCCACTTT. It specifies CASSSRQGDNSPLHF.

This clonotype was seen ten or more times. The J gene is TRBJ2-7, the V gene TRBV7-8; perhaps TRBD2 as D (5 bases). Germline values: CDR1 SGHVS, CDR2 FQNEAQ. This CDR3 comprises 17 residues. Trimming cost V 0 bases and J 5 bases, with 20 bases left between them. CDR3 region: CASSLARRTGFWNEQYF. The CDR3 DNA follows: TGTGCCAGCAGCTTAGCGAGGAGGACGGGGTTTTGGAACGAGCAGTACTTC.

There are many counts of this clonotype. This chain links TRBV18 with TRBJ1-1; no reliable D call. CDR1 and CDR2 from the germline V gene are KGHSH and LQKENI. The CDR3 extends over 13 amino acids. V was clipped by 8 bases and J by 0 bases, with 10 bases between them. The CDR3 is CASSPPVNTEAFF. CDR3 nucleotides: TGTGCCAGCAGCCCCCCCGTGAACACTGAAGCTTTCTTT.